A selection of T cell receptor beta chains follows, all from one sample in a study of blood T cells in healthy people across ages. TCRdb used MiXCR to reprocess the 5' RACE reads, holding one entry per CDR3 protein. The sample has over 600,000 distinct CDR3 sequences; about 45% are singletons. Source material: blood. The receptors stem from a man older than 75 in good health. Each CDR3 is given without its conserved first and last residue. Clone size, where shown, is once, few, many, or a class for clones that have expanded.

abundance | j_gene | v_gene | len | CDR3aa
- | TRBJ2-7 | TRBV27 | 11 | ASKTSGSYEQY
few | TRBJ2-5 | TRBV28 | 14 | ASTPSYGRAGGTQY
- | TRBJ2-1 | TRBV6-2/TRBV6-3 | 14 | ASSPAGGAGTYEQF
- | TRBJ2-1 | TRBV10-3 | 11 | AIIDDRYNEQF
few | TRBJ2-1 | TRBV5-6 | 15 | ASSSLGASGTYNEQF
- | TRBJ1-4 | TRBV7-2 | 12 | ASSRSRLGEKLF
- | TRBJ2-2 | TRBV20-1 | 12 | SARDDRETGELF
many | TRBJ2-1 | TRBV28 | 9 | ASSLWNEQF
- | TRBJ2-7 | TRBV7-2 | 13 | ASSLALAALYEQY
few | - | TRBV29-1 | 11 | SVRLAGSYEQY
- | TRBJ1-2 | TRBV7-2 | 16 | ASSSDGGRFDNNYGYT
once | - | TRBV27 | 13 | ASSLSFGGYNEQY
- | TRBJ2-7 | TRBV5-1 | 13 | ASSLAGRPSYEQY
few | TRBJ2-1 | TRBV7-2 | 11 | ASSSSAGNEQF
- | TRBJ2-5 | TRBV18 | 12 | ASSPSGQGETQY
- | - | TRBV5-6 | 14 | ASHFGLDQTYNEQY
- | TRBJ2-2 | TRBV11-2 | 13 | ASSLLRGNTGELF
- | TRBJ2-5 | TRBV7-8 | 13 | ASSRTTGTQETQY
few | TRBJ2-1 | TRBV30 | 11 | AWGRDAYNEQF
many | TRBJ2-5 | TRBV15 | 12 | ATSRDQVPATQY
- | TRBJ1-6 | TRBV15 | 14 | ATSSDLGGYNSPLH
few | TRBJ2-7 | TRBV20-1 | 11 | SARVQNSYEQY
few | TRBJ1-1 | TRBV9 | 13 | ASSVATGGNTEAF
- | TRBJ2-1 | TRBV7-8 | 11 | ASSWGLTNEQF
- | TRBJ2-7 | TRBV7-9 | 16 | ASSFRGGTGGPIYEQY
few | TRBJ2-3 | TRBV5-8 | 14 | ASSWGGRLGTDTQY
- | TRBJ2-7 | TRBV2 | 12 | ASRKGESSYEQY
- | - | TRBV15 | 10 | ATGRVGYEQY
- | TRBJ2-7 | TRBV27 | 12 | ASSPSAGGYEQY
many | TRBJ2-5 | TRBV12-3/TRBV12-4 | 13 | ASSRTSWNQETQY
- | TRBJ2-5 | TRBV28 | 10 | ASSLLSGGWY
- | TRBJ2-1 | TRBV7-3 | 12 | ASSLIGQGIEQF
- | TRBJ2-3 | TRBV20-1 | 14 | SASLLPRGTTDTQY